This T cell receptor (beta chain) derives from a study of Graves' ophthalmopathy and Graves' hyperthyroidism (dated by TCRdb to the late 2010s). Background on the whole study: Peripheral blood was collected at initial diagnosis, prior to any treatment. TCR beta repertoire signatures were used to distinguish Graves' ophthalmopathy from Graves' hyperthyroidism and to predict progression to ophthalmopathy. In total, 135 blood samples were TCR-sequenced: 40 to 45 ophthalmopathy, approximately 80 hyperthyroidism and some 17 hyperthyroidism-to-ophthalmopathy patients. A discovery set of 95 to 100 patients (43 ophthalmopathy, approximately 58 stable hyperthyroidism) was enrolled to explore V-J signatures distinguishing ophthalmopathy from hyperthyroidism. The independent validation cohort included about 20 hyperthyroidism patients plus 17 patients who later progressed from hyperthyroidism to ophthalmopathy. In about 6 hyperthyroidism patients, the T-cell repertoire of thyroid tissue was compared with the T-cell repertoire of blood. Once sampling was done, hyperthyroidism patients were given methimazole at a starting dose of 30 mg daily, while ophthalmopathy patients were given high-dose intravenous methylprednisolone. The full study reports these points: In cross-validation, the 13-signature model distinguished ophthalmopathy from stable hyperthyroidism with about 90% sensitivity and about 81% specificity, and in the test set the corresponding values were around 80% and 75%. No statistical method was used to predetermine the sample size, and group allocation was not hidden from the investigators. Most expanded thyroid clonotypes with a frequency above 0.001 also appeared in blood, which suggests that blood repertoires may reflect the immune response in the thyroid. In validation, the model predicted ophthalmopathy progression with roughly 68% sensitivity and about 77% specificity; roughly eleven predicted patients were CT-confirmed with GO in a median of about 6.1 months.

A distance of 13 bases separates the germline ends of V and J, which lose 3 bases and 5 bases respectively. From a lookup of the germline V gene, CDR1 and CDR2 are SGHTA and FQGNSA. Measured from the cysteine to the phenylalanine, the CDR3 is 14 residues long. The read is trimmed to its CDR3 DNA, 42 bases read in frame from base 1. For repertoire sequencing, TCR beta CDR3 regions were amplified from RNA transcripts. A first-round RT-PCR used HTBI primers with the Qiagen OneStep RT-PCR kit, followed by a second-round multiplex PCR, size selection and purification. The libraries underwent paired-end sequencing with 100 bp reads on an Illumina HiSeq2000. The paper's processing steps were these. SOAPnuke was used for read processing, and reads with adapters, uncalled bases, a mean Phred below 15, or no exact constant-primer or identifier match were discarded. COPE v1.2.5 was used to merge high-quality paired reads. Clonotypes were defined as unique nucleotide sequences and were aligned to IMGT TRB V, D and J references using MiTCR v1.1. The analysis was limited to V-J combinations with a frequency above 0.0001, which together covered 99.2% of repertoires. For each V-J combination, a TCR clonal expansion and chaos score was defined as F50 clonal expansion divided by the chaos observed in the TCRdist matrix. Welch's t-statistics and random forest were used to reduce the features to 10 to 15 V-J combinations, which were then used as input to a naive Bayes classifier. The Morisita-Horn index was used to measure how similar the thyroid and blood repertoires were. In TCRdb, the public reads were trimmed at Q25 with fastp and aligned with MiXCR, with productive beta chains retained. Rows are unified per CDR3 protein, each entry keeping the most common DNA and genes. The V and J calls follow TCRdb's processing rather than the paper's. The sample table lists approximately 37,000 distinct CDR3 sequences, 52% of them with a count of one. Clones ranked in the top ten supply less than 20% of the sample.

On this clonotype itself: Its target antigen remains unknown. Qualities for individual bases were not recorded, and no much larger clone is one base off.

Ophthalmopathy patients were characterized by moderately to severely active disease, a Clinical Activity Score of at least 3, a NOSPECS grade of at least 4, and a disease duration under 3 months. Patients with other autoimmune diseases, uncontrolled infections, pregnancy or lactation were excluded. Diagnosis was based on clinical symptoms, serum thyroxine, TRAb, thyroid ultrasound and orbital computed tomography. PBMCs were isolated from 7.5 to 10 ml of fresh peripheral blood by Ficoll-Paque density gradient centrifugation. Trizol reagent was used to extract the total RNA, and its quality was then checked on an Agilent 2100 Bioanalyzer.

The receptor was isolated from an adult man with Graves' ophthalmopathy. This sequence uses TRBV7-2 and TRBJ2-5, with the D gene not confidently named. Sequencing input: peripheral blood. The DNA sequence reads TGTGCCAGCAGCTTTAGAGTTGATCGCGAGACCCAGTACTTC. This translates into CASSFRVDRETQYF.